This T cell receptor (beta chain) was recorded in a study of graft-versus-host responses after intestinal transplantation. Study details: Each transplant was multivisceral, liver-intestinal, or isolated intestinal. Notes on the study in general: GvH clones were found in recipient marrow; some appeared first in ileum or blood.

Using immunoSEQ multiplex PCR, the repertoire was profiled, and TCRdb retains in-frame clones only, with some absent. The data show about 71,000 clones, less than 95% seen once. With regard to this clone: The antigen is unknown.

The V gene's germline CDR1 is SQVTM and CDR2 ANQGSEA. This CDR3 region has 15 residues. Trimming took 0 bases from V and 5 from J, leaving 16 bases between them. The chain combines TRBV29-1 with TRBJ2-5; D gene ambiguous. Sequencing was performed on unstimulated CD8+ T cells sorted from spleen or lymph node cells, taken before intestinal transplant. This receptor was taken from a human donor who received an intestinal transplant. CDR3 nucleotide sequence: TGCAGCGTTGAAGATTCCGGTCAGCCGGAGGAGACCCAGTACTTC. It specifies CSVEDSGQPEETQYF.